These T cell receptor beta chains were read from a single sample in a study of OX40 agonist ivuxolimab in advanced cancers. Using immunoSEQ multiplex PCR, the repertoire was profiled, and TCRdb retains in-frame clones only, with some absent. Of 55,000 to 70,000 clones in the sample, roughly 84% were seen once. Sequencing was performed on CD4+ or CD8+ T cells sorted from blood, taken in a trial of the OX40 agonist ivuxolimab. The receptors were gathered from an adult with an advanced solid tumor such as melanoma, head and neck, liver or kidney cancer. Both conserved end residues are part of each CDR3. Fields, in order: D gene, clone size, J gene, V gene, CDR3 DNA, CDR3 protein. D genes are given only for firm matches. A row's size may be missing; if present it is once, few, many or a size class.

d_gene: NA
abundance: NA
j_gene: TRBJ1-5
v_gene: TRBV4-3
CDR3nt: TGCGCCAGCAGCCCCATGGAAGGGGGGAACAATCAGCCCCAGCATTTT
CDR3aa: CASSPMEGGNNQPQHF

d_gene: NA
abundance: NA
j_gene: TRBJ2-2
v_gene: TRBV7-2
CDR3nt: TGTGCCAGCAGCAGTACAGGGACCAACACCGGGGAGCTGTTTTTT
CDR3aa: CASSSTGTNTGELFF

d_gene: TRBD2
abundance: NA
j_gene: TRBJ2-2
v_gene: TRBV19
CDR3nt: TGTGCCAGTAGTGCCGGGAGGGGCTCCGGGGAGCTGTTTTTT
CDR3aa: CASSAGRGSGELFF

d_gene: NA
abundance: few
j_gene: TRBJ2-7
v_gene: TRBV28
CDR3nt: TGTGCCACCCGGGGTTTCTACGAGCAGTACTTC
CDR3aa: CATRGFYEQYF

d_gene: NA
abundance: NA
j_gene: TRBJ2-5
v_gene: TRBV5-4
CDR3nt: TGTGCCAGCAGCCGGAAGGGCCAAACGCGAGAGACCCAGTACTTC
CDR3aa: CASSRKGQTRETQYF

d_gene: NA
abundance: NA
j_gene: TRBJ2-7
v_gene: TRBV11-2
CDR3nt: TGTGCCAGCAGCTCGGGACGGAGCTCCTACGAGCAGTACTTC
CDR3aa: CASSSGRSSYEQYF

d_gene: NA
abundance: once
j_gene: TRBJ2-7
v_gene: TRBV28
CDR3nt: TGTGCCAGCATCAAGGGAGGAACGATCTCCTACGAGCAGTACTTC
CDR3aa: CASIKGGTISYEQYF

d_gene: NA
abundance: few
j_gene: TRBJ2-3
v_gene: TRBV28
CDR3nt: TGTGCCAGCAGTTTCCCTGCCGGCACAGATACGCAGTATTTT
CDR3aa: CASSFPAGTDTQYF

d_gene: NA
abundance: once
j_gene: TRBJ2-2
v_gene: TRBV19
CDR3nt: TGTGCCAGTAGTATTGCCGGGGAGCTGTTTTTT
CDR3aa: CASSIAGELFF

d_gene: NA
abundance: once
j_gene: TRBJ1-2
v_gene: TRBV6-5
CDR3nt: TGTGCCAGCACCTATTCTTATGGCTACACCTTC
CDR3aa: CASTYSYGYTF

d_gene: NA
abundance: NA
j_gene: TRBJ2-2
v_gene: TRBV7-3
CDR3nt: TGTGCCAGCAGCTTAGCCGGGAACGGGGAGCTGTTTTTT
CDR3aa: CASSLAGNGELFF

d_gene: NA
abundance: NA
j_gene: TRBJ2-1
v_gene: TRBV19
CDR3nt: TGTGCCAGTAGTATAGGGGGCACCTACAATGAGCAGTTCTTC
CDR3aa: CASSIGGTYNEQFF

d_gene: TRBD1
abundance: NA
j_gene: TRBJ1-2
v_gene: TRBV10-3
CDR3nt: TGTGCCATCAACTCAGGGGGACTTCCGGGGCCAAACTATGGCCACACCTTC
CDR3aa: CAINSGGLPGPNYGHTF

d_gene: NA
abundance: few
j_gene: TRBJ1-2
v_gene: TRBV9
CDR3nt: TGTGCCAGCAGCGCAGGCGTTCTGGGGAACTCTGGCTACACCTTC
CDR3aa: CASSAGVLGNSGYTF

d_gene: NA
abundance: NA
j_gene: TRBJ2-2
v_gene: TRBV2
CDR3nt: TGTGCCAGCATTTCCGGCTCTATCGCCGGGGAGCTGTTTTTT
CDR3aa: CASISGSIAGELFF

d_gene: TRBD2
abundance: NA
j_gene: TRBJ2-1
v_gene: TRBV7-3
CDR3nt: TGTGCCAGCAGCTTACTAGCGGGGGGCGTCCGTGAGCAGTTCTTC
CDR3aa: CASSLLAGGVREQFF

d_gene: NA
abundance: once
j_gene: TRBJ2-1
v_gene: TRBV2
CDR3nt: TGTGCCAGCAGCCTTAGGAATGAGCAGTTCTTC
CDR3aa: CASSLRNEQFF

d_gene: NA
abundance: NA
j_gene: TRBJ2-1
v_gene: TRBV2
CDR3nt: TGTGCCAGCAGTGGTCACAATGAGCAGTTCTTC
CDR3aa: CASSGHNEQFF

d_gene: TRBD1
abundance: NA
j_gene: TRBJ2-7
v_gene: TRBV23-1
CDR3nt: TGCGCCAGCAGTCAATTTTCGTGGGGGGACAGGGATAACGAGCAGTACTTC
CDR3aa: CASSQFSWGDRDNEQYF

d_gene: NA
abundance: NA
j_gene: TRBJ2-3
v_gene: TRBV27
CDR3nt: TGTGCCAGCAGTTTAAGTTCCGGGTGGACAGATACGCAGTATTTT
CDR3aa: CASSLSSGWTDTQYF

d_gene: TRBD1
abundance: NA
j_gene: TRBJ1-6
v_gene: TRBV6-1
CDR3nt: TGTGCCATTCCGGGACAGAGCTCCTATAATTCACCCCTCCACTTT
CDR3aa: CAIPGQSSYNSPLHF

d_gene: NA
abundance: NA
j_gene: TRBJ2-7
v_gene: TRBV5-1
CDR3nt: TGCGCCAGCAGCTACGTAAGTCGAACCTACGAGCAGTACTTC
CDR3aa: CASSYVSRTYEQYF

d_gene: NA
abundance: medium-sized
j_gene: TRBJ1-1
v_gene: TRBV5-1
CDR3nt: TGCGCCAGCGCTGATGGGGCAGGGAACACTGAAGCTTTCTTT
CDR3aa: CASADGAGNTEAFF

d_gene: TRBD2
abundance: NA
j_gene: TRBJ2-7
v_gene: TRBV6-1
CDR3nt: TGTGCCAGCAGTGCTCAACTAGCGGGGGACTCCTACGAGCAGTACTTC
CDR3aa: CASSAQLAGDSYEQYF

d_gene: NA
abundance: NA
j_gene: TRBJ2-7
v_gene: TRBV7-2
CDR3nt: TGTGCCAGCAGCTGGGCCGGGCCTCAGGGCGAGCAGTACTTC
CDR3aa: CASSWAGPQGEQYF

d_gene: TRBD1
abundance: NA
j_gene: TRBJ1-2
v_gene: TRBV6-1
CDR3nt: TGTGCCAGCAGGGACAGGGGAACCTATGGCTACACCTTC
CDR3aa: CASRDRGTYGYTF

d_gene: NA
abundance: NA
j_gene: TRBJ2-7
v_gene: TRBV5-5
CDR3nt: TGTGCCAGCAGCAGGGTGGGTTACGAGCAGTACTTC
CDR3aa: CASSRVGYEQYF

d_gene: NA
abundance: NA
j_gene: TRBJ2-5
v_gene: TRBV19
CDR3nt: TGTGCCAGTACCCTCGGACAGAACCAAGAGACCCAGTACTTC
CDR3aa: CASTLGQNQETQYF

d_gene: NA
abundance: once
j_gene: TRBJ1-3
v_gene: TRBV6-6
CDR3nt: TGTGCCAGCACCAGGGAGGGGGTATCTTCTGGAAACACCATATATTTT
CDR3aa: CASTREGVSSGNTIYF

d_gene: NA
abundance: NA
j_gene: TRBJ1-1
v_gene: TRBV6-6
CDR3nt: TGTGCCAGCAATGGACATTTGAACACTGAAGCTTTCTTT
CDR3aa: CASNGHLNTEAFF

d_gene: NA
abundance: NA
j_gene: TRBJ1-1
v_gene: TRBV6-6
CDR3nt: TGTGCCAGCAGCGGACAGACAAACACTGAAGCTTTCTTT
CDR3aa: CASSGQTNTEAFF

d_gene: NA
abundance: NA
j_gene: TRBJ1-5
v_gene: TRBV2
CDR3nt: TGTGCCAGCAGTGTATCGGGCCAGGGAGGGGGGCCCCAGCATTTT
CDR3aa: CASSVSGQGGGPQHF

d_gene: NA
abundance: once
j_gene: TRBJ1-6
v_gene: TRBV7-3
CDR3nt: TGTGCCAGCAAAACCGGGAGCATCTTTTCACCCCTCCACTTT
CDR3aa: CASKTGSIFSPLHF

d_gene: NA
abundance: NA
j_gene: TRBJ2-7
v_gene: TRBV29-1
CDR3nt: TGCAGCGTTGAGGTCGGGGGTACCTACGAGCAGTACTTC
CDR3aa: CSVEVGGTYEQYF

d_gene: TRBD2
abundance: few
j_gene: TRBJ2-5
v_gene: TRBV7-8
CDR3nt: TGTGCCAGCAGCCCAGCGGGGGGCTGGGAGACCCAGTACTTC
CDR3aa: CASSPAGGWETQYF

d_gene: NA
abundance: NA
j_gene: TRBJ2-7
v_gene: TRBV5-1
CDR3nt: TGCGCCAGCAGCTTAGGGGAGGTGGACTCCTACGAGCAGTACTTC
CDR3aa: CASSLGEVDSYEQYF

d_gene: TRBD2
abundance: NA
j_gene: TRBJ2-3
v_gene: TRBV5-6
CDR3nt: TGTGCCAGCAGCTTTAAGCGGGGGGACACAGATACGCAGTATTTT
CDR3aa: CASSFKRGDTDTQYF

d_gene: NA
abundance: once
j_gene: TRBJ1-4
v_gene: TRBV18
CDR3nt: TGTGCCAGCTCACCACGATATGAAGGGGGGCTTAATGAAAAACTGTTTTTT
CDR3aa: CASSPRYEGGLNEKLFF

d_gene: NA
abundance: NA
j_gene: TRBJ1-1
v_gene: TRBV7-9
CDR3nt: TGTGCCAGCAGCTTAGGGGGGGACACTGAAGCTTTCTTT
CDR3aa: CASSLGGDTEAFF

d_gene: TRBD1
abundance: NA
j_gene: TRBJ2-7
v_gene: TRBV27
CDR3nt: TGTGCCAGCAGTAGCCACCGGGACAGCGACTACGAGCAGTACTTC
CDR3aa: CASSSHRDSDYEQYF

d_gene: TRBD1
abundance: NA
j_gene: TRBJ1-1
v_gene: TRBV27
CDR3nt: TGTGCCAGCGGACAGGGGGCGGTTAACACTGAAGCTTTCTTT
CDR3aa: CASGQGAVNTEAFF

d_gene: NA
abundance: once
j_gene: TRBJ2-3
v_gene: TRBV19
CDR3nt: TGTGCCAGTAGCCCAGCGACGAACACAGATACGCAGTATTTT
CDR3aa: CASSPATNTDTQYF

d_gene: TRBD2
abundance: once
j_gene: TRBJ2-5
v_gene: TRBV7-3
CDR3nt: TGTGCCAGCAGCCCAACCAGACTAGCGCTTCAAGAGACCCAGTACTTC
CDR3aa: CASSPTRLALQETQYF

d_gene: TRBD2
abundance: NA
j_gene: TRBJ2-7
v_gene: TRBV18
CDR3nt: TGTGCCAGCTCACCGGTACTAGCGGGAGTCGAGCAGTACTTC
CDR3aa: CASSPVLAGVEQYF

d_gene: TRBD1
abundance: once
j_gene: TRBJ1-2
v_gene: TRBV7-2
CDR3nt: TGTGCCAGCTTTAGTCGGGACAGGGGAGTCGGCTATGGCTACACCTTC
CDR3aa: CASFSRDRGVGYGYTF

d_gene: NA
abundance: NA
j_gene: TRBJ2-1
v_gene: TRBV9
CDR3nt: TGTGCCAGCAGCGCCGAAATTAACAATGAGCAGTTCTTC
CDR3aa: CASSAEINNEQFF

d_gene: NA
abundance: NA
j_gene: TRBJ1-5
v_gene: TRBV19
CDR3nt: TGTGCCAGTGGCAGGGATAGCAATCAGCCCCAGCATTTT
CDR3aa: CASGRDSNQPQHF

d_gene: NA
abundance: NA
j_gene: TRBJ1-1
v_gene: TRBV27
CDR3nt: TGTGCCAGCAGTTTCAATGGGGTTTCTACTGAAGCTTTCTTT
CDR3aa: CASSFNGVSTEAFF